The 4 T cell receptor beta chains given below trace back to one sample, sequenced in a study of T cell repertoires in cytomegalovirus infection (dated by TCRdb to about 2019). Per the publication, the treatment or condition label means: in vitro stimulation with specific CMV peptide epitopes to enrich CMV-specific T cells. The antigens for these receptors are not known. Sequencing used an Illumina HiSeq 1500. TCRdb itself trimmed the public reads at Q25 with fastp, ran MiXCR and retained productive beta chains. One record per CDR3 amino acid sequence lists the most common genes and DNA. This sample is represented by tens of thousands of distinct CDR3 sequences; around 20% of them were singletons. The biggest ten clones account for 26% of the sample. Material: CD8+ T cells from cultured PBMCs, obtained from culture after CMV antigen stimulation. Every receptor here comes from a human donor in good health (CMV status not recorded). Some clones in this sample may be carry-over from other donors' samples.

V is TRBV19 and J is TRBJ1-2, with D possibly matching TRBD1 (6 bases). The CDR3 contains 15 residues. CDR1 LNHDA and CDR2 SQIVND come from the germline V gene (reference sequence). Trimming removed 5 bases at V and 5 bases at J, with 18 bases between. The CDR3 DNA sequence: TGTGCCAGTAGTCCCCATCAGGGGCAGACGTATGGCTACACCTTC. Protein: CASSPHQGQTYGYTF.

This sequence joins TRBV10-3 and TRBJ2-5; D may be TRBD2 (6 bases). Trimming stripped 10 bases from V and 3 bases from J, with 12 bases between. There are 12 residues in the CDR3. The V gene's germline CDR1 is ENHRY and CDR2 SYGVKD. CDR3 DNA: TGTGCCACGGGGCGGGGCAAAGAGACCCAGTACTTC. It yields the protein CATGRGKETQYF.

CDR3 sequence reads: CATDEGLLTDTQYF. The CDR3 DNA reads as TGTGCCACCGATGAGGGGTTGCTCACAGATACGCAGTATTTT. This chain joins TRBV15 and TRBJ2-3; possibly TRBD1 or TRBD2 for D (5 bases each). V was clipped by 8 bases and J by 2 bases, with 14 bases between them. The CDR3 totals 14 residues. CDR1 LNHNV and CDR2 YYDKDF come from the germline V gene (reference sequence).

The chain uses TRBV12-3 or TRBV12-4 and TRBJ2-1; the D is unclear. This CDR3 has 12 amino acids. V gave up 7 bases and J gave up 7 bases, with 11 bases separating them. CDR3 region: CASTTGWNEQFF. CDR3 coding DNA: TGTGCCAGCACCACTGGGTGGAATGAGCAGTTCTTC.